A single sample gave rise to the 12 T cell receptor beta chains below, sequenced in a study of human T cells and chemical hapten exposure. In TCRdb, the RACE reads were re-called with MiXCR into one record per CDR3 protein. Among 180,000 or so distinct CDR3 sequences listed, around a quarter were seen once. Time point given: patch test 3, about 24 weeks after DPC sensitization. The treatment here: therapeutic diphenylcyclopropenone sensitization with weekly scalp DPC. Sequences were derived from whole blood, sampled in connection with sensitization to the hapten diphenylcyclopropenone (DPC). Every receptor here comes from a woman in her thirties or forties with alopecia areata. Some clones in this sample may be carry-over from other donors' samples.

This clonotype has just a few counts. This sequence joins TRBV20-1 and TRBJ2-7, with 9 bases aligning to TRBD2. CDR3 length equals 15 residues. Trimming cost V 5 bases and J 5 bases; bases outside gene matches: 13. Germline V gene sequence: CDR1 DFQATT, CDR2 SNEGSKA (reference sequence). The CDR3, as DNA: TGCAGTGCTTCCCCCTGGGGCGGGAGGGCGGACGAGCAGTACTTC. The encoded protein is CSASPWGGRADEQYF.

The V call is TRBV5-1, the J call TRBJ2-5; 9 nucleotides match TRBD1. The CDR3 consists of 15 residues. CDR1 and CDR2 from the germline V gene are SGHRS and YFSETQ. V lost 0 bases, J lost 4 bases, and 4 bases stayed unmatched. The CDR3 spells CASSLEGTGIETQYF. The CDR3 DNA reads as TGCGCCAGCAGCTTGGAGGGGACAGGGATAGAGACCCAGTACTTC.

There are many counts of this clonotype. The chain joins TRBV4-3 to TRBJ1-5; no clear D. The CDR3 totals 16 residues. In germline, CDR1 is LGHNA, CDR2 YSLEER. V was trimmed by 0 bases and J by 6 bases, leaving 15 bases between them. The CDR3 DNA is TGCGCCAGCAGCCAAGATTGGCCCCTCGTAGGTCAGCCCCAGCATTTT. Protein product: CASSQDWPLVGQPQHF.

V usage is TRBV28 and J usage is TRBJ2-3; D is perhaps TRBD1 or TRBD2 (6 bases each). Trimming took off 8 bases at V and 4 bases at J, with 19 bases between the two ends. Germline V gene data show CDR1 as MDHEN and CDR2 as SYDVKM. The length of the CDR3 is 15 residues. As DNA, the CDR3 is TGTGCCAGCTGGGGGGCCTATGGGGGCCCAGATACGCAGTATTTT. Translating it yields CASWGAYGGPDTQYF. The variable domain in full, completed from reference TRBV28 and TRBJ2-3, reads DVKVTQSSRYLVKRTGEKVFLECVQDMDHENMFWYRQDPGLGLRLIYFSYDVKMKEKGDIPEGYSVSREKKERFSLILESASTNQTSMYLCASWGAYGGPDTQYFGPGTRLTVL.

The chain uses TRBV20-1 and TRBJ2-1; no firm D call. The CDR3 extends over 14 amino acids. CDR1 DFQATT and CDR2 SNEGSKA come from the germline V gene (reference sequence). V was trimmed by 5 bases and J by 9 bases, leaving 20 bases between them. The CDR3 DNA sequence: TGCAGTGCTTCCACGGGCGATGGCCGGGCTGAGCAGTTCTTC. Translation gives CSASTGDGRAEQFF.

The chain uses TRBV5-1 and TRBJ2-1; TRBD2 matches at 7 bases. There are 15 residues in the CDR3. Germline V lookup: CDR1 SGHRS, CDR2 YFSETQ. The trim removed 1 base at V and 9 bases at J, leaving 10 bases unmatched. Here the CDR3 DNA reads TGCGCCAGCAGCTTGTCGGTGGGAGGGGCCGGTGAGCAGTTCTTC. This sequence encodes CASSLSVGGAGEQFF. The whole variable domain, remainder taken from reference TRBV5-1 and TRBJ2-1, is KAGVTQTPRYLIKTRGQQVTLSCSPISGHRSVSWYQQTPGQGLQFLFEYFSETQRNKGNFPGRFSGRQFSNSRSEMNVSTLELGDSALYLCASSLSVGGAGEQFFGPGTRLTVL.

This chain's CDR3 is CASSSLAAETQYF. CDR3 sequence (DNA): TGTGCCAGCAGCTCACTAGCGGCGGAGACCCAGTACTTC. The chain combines TRBV7-2 with TRBJ2-5; 8 bases fit TRBD2. This CDR3 region has 13 residues. Germline V gives CDR1 SGHTA, CDR2 FQGNSA. With 4 bases clipped from V and 5 bases from J, the junction kept 3 bases outside the gene matches.

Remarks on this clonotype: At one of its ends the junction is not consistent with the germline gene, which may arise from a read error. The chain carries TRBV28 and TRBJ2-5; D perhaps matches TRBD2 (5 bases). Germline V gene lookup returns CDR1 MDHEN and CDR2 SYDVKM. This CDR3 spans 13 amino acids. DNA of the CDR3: TGTGCTAGCAGTTTACCGGTCGGGAAGACCCAGTACTTC. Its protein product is CASSLPVGKTQYF.

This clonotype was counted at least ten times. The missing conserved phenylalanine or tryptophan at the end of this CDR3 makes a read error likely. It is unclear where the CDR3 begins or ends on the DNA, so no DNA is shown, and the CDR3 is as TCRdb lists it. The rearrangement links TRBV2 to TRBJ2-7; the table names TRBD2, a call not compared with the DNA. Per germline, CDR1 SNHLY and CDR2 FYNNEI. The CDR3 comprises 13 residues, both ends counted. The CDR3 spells CASSTGTSGPAYL.

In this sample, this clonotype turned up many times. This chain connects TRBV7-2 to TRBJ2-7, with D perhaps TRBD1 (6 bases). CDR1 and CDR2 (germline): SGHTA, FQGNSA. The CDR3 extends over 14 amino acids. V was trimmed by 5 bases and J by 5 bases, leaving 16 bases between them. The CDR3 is CASSLPVRGNEQYF. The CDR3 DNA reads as TGTGCCAGCAGCCTCCCCGTAAGGGGGAACGAGCAGTACTTC.

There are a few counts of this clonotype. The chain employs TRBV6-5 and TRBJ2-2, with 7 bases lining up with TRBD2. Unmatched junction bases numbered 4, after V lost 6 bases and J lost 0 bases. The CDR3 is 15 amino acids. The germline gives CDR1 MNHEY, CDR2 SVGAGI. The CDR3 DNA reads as TGTGCCAGCAGATTGGGACTACCGAACACCGGGGAGCTGTTTTTT. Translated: CASRLGLPNTGELFF.

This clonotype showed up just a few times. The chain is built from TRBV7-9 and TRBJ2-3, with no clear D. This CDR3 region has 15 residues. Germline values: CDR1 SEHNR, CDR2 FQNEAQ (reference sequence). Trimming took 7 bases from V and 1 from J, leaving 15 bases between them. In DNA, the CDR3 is TGTGCCAGCAAACGAGAGCCATCTGGCACAGATACGCAGTATTTT. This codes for CASKREPSGTDTQYF.